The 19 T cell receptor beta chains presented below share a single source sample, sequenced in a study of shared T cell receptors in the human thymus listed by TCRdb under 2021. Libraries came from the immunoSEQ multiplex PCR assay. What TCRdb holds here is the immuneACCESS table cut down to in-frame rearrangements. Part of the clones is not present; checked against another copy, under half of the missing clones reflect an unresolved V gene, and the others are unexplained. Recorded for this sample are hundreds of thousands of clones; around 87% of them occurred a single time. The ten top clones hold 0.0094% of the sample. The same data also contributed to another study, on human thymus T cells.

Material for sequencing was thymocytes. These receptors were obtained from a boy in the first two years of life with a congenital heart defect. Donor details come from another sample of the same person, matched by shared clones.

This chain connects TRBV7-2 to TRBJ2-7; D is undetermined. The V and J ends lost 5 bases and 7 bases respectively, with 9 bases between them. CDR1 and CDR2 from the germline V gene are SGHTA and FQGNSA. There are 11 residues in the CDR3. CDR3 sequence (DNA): TGTGCCAGCAGCCCTGGCTGGGAGCAGTACTTC. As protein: CASSPGWEQYF.

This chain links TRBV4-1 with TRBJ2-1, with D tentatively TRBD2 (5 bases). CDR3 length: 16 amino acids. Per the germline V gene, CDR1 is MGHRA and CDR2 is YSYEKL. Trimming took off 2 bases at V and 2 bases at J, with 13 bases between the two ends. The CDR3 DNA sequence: TGCGCCAGCAGCCAACCGGGTGGCGGGCCCTACAATGAGCAGTTCTTC. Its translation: CASSQPGGGPYNEQFF.

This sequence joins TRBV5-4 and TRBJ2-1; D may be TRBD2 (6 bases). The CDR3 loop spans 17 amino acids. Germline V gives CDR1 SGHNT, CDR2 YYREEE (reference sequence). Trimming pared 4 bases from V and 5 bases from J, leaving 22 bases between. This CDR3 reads CASSGTEEGPKHNEQFF. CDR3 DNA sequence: TGTGCCAGCAGCGGGACCGAGGAGGGCCCCAAGCACAATGAGCAGTTCTTC.

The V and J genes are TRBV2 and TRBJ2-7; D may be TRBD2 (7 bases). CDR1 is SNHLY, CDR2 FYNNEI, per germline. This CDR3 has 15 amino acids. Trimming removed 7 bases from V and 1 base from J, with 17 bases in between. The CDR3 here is CASKFCRGGSYEQYF. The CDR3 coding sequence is TGTGCCAGCAAATTCTGCAGGGGAGGGTCCTACGAGCAGTACTTC.

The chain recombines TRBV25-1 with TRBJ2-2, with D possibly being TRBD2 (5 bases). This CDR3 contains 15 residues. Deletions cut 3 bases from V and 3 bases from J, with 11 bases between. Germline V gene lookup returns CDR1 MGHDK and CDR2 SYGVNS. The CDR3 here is CASSDPRRDTGELFF. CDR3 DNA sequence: TGTGCCAGCAGTGACCCCAGGCGGGACACCGGGGAGCTGTTTTTT.

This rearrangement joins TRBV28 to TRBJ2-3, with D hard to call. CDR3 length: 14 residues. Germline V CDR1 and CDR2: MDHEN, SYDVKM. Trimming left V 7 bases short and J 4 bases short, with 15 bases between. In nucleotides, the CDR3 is TGTGCCAGCAACGAATTGAGGTTGGCAGATACGCAGTATTTT. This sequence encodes CASNELRLADTQYF.

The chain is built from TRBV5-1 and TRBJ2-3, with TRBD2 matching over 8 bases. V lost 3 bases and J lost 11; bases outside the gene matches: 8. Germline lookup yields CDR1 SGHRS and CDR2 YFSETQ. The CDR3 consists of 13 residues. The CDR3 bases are TGCGCCAGCAGCTCGCAGCGGGAGTCCGGGCAGTATTTT. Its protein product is CASSSQRESGQYF.

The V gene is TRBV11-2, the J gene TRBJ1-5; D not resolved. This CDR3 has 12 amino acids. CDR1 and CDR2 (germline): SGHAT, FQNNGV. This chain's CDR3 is CTGRVEGQPQHF. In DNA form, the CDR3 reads TGTACCGGCCGGGTTGAAGGTCAGCCCCAGCATTTT.

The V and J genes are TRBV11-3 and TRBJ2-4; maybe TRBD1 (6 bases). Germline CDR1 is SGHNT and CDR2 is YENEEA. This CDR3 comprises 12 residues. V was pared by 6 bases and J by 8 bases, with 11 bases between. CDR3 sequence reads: CASSREGDIQYF. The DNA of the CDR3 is TGTGCCAGCAGTCGAGAGGGGGACATTCAGTACTTC.

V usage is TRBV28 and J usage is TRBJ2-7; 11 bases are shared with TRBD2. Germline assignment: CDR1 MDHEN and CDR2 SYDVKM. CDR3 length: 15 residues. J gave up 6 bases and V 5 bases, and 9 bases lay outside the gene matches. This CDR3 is CASSPSLAGAGEQYF. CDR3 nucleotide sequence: TGTGCCAGCAGTCCCTCACTAGCGGGGGCCGGCGAGCAGTACTTC.

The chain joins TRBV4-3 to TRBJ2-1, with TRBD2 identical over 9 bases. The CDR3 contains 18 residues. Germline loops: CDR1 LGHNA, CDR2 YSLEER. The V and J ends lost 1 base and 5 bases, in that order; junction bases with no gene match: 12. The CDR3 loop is CASSQAKRRGGRDNEQFF. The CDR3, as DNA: TGCGCCAGCAGCCAAGCGAAGAGGCGGGGGGGCCGAGACAATGAGCAGTTCTTC.

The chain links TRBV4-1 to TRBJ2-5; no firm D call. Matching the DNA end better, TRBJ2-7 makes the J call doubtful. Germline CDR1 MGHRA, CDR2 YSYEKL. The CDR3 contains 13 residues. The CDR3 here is CASSQDYSYEQYF. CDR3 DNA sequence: TGCGCCAGCAGCCAAGATTACAGCTACGAGCAGTACTTC.

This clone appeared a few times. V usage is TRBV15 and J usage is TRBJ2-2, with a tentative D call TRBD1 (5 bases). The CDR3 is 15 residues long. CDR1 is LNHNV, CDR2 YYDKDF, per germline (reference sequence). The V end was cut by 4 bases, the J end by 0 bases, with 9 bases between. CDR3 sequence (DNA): TGTGCCACCAGCAAGGGGCACGCGAACACCGGGGAGCTGTTTTTT. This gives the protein CATSKGHANTGELFF.

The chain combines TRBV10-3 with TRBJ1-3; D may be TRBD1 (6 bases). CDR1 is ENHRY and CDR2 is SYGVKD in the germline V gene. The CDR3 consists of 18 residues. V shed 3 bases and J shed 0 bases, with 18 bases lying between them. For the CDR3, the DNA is TGTGCCATCAGTGACCCCTCGAAGGGGGTACCCTCTGGAAACACCATATATTTT. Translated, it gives CAISDPSKGVPSGNTIYF.

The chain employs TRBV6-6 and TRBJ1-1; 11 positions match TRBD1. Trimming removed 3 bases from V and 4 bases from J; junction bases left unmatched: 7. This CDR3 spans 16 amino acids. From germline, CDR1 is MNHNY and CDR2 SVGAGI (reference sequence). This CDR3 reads CASSYKGTGGGTEAFF. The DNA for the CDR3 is TGTGCCAGCAGTTATAAAGGGACAGGGGGAGGCACTGAAGCTTTCTTT.

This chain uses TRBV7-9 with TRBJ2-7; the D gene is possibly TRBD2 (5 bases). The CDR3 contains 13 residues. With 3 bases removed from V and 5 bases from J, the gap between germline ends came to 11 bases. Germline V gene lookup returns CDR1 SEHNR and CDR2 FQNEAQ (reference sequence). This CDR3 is CASSFEGGDEQYF. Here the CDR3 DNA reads TGTGCCAGCAGCTTCGAGGGTGGGGACGAGCAGTACTTC.

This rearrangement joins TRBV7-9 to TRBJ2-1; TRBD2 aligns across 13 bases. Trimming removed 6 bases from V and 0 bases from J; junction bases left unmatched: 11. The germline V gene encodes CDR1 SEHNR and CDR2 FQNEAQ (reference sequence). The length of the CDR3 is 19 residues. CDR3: CASREGLAGHNYSYNEQFF. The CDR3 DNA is TGTGCCAGCAGGGAGGGACTAGCGGGACACAACTACTCCTACAATGAGCAGTTCTTC.

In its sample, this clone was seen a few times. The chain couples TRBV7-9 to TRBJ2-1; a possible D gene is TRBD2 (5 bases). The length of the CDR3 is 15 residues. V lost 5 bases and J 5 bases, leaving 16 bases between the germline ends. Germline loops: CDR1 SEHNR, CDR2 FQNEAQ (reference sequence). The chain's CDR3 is CASSQNQTTNNEQFF. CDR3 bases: TGTGCCAGCAGCCAGAACCAGACTACCAACAATGAGCAGTTCTTC. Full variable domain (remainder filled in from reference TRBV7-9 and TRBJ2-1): DTGVSQNPRHKITKRGQNVTFRCDPISEHNRLYWYRQTLGQGPEFLTYFQNEAQLEKSRLLSDRFSAERPKGSFSTLEIQRTEQGDSAMYLCASSQNQTTNNEQFFGPGTRLTVL.

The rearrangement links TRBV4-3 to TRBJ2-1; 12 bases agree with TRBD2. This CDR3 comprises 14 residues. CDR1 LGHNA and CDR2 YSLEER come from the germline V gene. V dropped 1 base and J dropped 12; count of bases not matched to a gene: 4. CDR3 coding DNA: TGCGCCAGCAGCCAAGCTAGCGGGGGGGCAGCGCAGTTCTTC. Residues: CASSQASGGAAQFF.